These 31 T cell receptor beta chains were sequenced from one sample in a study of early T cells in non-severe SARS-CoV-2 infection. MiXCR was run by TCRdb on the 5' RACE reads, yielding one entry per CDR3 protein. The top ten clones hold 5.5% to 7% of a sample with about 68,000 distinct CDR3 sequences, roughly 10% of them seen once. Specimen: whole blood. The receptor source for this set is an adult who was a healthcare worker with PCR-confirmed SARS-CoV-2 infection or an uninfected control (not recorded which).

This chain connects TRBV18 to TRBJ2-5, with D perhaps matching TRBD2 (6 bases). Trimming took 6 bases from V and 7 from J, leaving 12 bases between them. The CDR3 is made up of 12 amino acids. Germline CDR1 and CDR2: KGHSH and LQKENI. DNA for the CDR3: TGTGCCAGCTCGGGGGGAGTGGGGACCCAGTACTTC. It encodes CASSGGVGTQYF.

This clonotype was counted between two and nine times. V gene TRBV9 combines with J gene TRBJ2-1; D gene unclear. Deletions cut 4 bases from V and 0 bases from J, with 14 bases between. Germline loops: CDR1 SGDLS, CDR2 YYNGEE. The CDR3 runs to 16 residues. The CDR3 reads CASSPPPESSYNEQFF. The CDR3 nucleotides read TGTGCCAGCAGCCCCCCCCCCGAGAGCTCCTACAATGAGCAGTTCTTC.

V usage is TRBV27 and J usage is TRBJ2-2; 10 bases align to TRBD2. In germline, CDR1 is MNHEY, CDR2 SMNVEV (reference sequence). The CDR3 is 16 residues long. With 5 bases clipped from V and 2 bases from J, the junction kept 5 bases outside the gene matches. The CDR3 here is CASSPGLAANTGELFF. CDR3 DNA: TGTGCCAGCAGTCCTGGACTAGCGGCTAACACCGGGGAGCTGTTTTTT.

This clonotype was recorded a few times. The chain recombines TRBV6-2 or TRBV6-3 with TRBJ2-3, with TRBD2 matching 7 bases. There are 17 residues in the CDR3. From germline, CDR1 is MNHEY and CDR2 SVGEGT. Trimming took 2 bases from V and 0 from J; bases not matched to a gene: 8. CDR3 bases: TGTGCCAGCAGTTACGGCGCAGCGGGGTCTAGCACAGATACGCAGTATTTT. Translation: CASSYGAAGSSTDTQYF.

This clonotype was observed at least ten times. Written as DNA, the CDR3 is TGCGCCAGCAGCCTATACTGGGACGGTAATTCACCCCTCCACTTT. This sequence encodes CASSLYWDGNSPLHF. The J gene is TRBJ1-6, the V gene TRBV4-3; possibly TRBD1 for D (5 bases). Between the trimmed V and J ends, which lost 4 bases and 6 bases, there was a span of 13 bases. Germline lookup yields CDR1 LGHNA and CDR2 YSLEER. CDR3 length: 15 amino acids.

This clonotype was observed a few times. CDR3 DNA sequence: TGCGCCAGCAGGGACTTGTCAGGCGGTGAGCAGTTCTTC. This encodes CASRDLSGGEQFF. V usage is TRBV10-2 and J usage is TRBJ2-1; D perhaps matches TRBD2 (5 bases). The V end lost 6 bases, the J end lost 9 bases, and 15 bases lay between the germline ends. Per the germline V gene, CDR1 is WSHSY and CDR2 is SAAADI. This CDR3 comprises 13 residues.

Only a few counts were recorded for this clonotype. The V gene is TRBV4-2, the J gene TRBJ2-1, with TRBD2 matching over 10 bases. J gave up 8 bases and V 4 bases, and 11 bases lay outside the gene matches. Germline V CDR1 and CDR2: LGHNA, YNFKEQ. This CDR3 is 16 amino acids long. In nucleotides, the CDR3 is TGTGCCAGCAGCCGAAGACCTAGCGGGAGTTTCGATGAGCAGTTCTTC. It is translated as CASSRRPSGSFDEQFF.

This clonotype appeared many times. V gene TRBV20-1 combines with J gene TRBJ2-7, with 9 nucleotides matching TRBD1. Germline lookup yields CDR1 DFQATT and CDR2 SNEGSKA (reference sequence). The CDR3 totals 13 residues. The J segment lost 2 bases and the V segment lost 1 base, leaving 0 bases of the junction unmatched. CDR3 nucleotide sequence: TGCAGTGCTAGAGGACAGGGGGCCTACGAGCAGTACTTC. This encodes CSARGQGAYEQYF.

CDR3 nucleotide sequence: TGTGCCAGCTCACCACTCGGACAGGGTCGCGACGAGCAGTACTTC. It translates to CASSPLGQGRDEQYF. The rearrangement joins TRBV18 to TRBJ2-7, with 8 nucleotides matching TRBD1. The V segment lost 1 base and the J segment 5 bases; nucleotides outside the gene matches: 7. The CDR3 runs to 15 residues. Germline V gene sequence: CDR1 KGHSH, CDR2 LQKENI. The full variable domain, with the rest looked up from reference TRBV18 and TRBJ2-7, is NAGVMQNPRHLVRRRGQEARLRCSPMKGHSHVYWYRQLPEEGLKFMVYLQKENIIDESGMPKERFSAEFPKEGPSILRIQQVVRGDSAAYFCASSPLGQGRDEQYFGPGTRLTVT.

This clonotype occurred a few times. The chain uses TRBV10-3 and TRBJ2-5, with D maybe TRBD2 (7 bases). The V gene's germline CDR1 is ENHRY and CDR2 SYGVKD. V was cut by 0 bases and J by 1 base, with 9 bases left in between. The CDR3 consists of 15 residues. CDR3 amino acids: CAISESGGPQETQYF. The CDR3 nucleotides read TGTGCCATCAGTGAGTCCGGGGGGCCCCAAGAGACCCAGTACTTC.

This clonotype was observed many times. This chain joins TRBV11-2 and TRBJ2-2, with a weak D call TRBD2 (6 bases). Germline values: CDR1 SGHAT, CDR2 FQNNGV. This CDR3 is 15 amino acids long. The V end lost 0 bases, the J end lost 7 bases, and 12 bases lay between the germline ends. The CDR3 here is CASSLDRISGGELFF. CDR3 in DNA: TGTGCCAGCAGCTTAGATCGGATTAGCGGCGGGGAGCTGTTTTTT. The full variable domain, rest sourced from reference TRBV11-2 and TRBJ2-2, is EAGVAQSPRYKIIEKRQSVAFWCNPISGHATLYWYQQILGQGPKLLIQFQNNGVVDDSQLPKDRFSAERLKGVDSTLKIQPAKLEDSAVYLCASSLDRISGGELFFGEGSRLTVL.

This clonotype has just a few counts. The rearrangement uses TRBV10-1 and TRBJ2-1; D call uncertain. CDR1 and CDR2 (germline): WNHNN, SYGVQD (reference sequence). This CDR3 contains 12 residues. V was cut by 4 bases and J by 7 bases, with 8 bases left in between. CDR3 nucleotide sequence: TGCGCCAGCAGTGGACAAGCTAATGAGCAGTTCTTC. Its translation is CASSGQANEQFF.

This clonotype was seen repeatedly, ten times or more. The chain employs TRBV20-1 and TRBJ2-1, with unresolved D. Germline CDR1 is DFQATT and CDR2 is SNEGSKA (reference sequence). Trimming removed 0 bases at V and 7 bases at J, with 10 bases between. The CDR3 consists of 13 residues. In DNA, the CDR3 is TGCAGTGCTAGAGATCTTACGGATAATGAGCAGTTCTTC. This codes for CSARDLTDNEQFF.

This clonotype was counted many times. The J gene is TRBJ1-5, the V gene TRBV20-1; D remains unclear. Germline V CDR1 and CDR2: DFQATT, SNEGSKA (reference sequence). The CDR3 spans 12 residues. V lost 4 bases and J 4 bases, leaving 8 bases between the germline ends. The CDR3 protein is CSAKIGNQPQHF. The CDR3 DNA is TGCAGTGCTAAAATCGGGAATCAGCCCCAGCATTTT.

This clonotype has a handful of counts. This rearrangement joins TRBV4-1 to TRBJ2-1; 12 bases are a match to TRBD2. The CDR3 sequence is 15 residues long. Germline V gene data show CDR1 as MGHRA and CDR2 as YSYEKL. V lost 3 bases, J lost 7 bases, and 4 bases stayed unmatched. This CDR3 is CASSQRTSGMNEQFF. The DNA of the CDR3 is TGCGCCAGCAGCCAGAGGACTAGCGGGATGAATGAGCAGTTCTTC.

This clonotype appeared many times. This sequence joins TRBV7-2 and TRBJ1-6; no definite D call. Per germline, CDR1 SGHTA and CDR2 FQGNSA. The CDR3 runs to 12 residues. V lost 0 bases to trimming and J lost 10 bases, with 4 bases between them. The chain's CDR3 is CASSLAGSPLHF. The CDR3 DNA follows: TGTGCCAGCAGCTTAGCGGGGTCACCCCTCCACTTT.

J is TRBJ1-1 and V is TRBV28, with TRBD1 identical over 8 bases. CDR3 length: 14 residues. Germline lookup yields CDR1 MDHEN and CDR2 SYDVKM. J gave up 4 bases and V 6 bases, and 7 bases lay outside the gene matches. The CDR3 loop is CASRSGTGSTEAFF. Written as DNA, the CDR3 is TGTGCCAGCAGGTCCGGGACAGGATCCACTGAAGCTTTCTTT.

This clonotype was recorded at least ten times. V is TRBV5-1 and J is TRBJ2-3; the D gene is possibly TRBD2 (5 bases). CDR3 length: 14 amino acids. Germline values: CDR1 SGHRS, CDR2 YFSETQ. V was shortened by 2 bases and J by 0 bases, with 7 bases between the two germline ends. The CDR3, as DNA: TGCGCCAGCAGCTTCCCGGGGAGCACAGATACGCAGTATTTT. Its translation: CASSFPGSTDTQYF.

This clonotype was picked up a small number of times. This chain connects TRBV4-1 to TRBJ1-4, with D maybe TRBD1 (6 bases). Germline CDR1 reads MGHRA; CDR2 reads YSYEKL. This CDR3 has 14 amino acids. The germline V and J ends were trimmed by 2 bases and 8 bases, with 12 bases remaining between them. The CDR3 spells CASSQTGFLEKLFF. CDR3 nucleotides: TGCGCCAGCAGCCAAACAGGGTTTTTAGAAAAACTGTTTTTT.

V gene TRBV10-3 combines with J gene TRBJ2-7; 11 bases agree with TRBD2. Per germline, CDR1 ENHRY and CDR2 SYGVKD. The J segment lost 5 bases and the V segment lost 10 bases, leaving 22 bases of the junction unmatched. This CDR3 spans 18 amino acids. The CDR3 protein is CATMDRLISGRGVHEQYF. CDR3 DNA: TGTGCCACCATGGACAGATTGATTAGCGGGAGGGGCGTCCACGAGCAGTACTTC.

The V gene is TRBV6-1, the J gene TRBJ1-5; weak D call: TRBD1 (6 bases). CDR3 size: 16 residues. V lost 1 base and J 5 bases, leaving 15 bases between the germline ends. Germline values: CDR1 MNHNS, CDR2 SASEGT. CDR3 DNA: TGTGCCAGCAGTGAAGTTCAGCGGGGGGGCGATCAGCCCCAGCATTTT. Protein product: CASSEVQRGGDQPQHF.

The CDR3 DNA sequence: TGTGCCACCAGTGAGGGTAGCTATGGCTACACCTTC. It codes for CATSEGSYGYTF. The chain is built from TRBV24-1 and TRBJ1-2; D unresolved. The germline V gene encodes CDR1 KGHDR and CDR2 SFDVKD. The CDR3 is 12 amino acids. V was pared by 4 bases and J by 4 bases, with 6 bases between.

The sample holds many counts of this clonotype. This chain's CDR3 is CASSFDRENTEAFF. The CDR3 nucleotides read TGCGCCAGCAGCTTTGACAGGGAGAACACTGAAGCTTTCTTT. The chain combines TRBV5-1 with TRBJ1-1; TRBD1 agrees at 7 bases. V shed 2 bases, J shed 1 base, and the junction held 2 bases outside the gene matches. This CDR3 comprises 14 residues. Germline CDR1 is SGHRS and CDR2 is YFSETQ.

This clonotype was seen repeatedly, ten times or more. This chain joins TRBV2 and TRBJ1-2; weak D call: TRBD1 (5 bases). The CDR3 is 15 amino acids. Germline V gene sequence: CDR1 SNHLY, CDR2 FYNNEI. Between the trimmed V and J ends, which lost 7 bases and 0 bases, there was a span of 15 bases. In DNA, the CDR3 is TGTGCCAGCAATCCAGGGATACAGGCTAACTATGGCTACACCTTC. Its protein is CASNPGIQANYGYTF.

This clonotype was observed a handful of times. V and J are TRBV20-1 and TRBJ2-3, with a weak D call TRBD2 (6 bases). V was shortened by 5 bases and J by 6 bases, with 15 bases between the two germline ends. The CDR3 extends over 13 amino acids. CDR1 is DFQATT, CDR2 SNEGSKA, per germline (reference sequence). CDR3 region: CSAPSGSADTQYF. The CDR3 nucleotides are TGCAGTGCTCCGAGCGGGTCAGCGGATACGCAGTATTTT.

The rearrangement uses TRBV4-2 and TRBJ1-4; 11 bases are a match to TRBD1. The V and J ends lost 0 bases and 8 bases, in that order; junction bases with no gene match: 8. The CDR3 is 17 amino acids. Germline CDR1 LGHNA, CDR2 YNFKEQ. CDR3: CASSQDLGTGGYEKLFF. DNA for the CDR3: TGTGCCAGCAGCCAAGATTTGGGGACAGGGGGATACGAAAAACTGTTTTTT.

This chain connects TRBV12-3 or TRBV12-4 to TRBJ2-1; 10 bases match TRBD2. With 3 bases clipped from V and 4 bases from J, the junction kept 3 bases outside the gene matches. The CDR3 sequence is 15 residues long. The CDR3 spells CASSLSGRAYNEQFF. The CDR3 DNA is TGTGCCAGCAGTTTGAGCGGGAGGGCTTACAATGAGCAGTTCTTC.

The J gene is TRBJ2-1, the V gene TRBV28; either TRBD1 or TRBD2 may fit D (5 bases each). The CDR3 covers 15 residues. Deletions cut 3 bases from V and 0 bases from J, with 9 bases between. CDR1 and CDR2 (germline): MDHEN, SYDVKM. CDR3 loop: CASSLGLASYNEQFF. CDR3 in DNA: TGTGCCAGCAGTTTGGGGCTAGCCTCCTACAATGAGCAGTTCTTC.

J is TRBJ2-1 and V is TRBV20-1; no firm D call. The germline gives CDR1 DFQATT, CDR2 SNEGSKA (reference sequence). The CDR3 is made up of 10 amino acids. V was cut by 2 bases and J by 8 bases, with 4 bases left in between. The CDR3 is CSARRDEQFF. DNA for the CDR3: TGCAGTGCTAGACGCGATGAGCAGTTCTTC.

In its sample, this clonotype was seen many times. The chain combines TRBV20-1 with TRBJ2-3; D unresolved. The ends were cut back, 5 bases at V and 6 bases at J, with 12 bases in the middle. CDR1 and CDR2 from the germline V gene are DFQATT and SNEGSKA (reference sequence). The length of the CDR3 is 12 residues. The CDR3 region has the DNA TGCAGTGCTGCCGATCGGGCTGATACGCAGTATTTT. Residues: CSAADRADTQYF.

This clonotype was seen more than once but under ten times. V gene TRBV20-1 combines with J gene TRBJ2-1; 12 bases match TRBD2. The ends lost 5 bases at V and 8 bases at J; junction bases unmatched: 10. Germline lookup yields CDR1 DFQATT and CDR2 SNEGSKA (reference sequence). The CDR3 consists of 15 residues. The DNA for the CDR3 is TGCAGTGCTCTAGGTCTAGCGGGAGGGCCGGATGAGCAGTTCTTC. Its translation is CSALGLAGGPDEQFF.